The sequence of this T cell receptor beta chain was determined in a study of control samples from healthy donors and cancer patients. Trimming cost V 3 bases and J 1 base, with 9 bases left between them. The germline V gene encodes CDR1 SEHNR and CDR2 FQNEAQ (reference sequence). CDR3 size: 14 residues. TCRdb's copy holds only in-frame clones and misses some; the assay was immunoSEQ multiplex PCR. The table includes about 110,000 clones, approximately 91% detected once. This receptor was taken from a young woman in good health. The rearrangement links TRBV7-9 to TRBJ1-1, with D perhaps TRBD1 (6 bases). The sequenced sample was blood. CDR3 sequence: CASSFRGWNTEAFF. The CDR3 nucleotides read TGTGCCAGCAGCTTCAGGGGCTGGAACACTGAAGCTTTCTTT.